The 14 T cell receptor beta chains listed next were all sequenced from one sample in a study of blood T cells in healthy people across ages. Primers used in a second PCR of about 7 to 11 cycles were a sample-barcoded 5' primer and a J-beta primer mix. TCRdb re-derived calls from the 5' RACE reads in MiXCR, one entry per CDR3 protein. The sample contains hundreds of thousands of distinct CDR3 sequences, about 30% of which appear only once. Sequencing was performed on blood. These receptors all come from a woman of 80 years or more in good health.

The chain carries TRBV11-2 and TRBJ2-7, with 9 bases fitting TRBD1. CDR1 SGHAT and CDR2 FQNNGV come from the germline V gene. Trimming cost V 5 bases and J 6 bases; bases outside gene matches: 14. The CDR3 length is 16 residues. The CDR3 is CASSPRDRAMIFEQYF. CDR3 DNA: TGTGCCAGCAGCCCTCGGGACAGGGCCATGATCTTCGAGCAGTACTTC.

The sample holds many counts of this clonotype. This may stem from a read error, because a much larger clone lies one nucleotide away. V usage is TRBV5-1 and J usage is TRBJ2-6; 10 bases fit TRBD1. This CDR3 has 18 residues. The germline V gene has CDR1 SGHRS and CDR2 YFSETQ. Written as DNA, the CDR3 is TGCGCCAGCATGACCGGGACAGGGGTCACCTCTGGGGCCAACGTCCGGACTTTC. This translates into CASMTGTGVTSGANVRTF.

The genes are TRBV2 and TRBJ1-5; 7 nucleotides match TRBD1. Per the germline V gene, CDR1 is SNHLY and CDR2 is FYNNEI. V lost 4 bases to trimming and J lost 4 bases; unmatched junction nucleotides: 10. CDR3 length: 16 residues. The CDR3 region has the DNA TGTGCCAGCAGTGCTAGGCAGGGGGTGGGGAATCAGCCCCAGCATTTT. Residues: CASSARQGVGNQPQHF.

The CDR3 DNA reads as TGCGCCAGCAGCCGAGGATTCGGGACTAATGAAAAACTGTTTTTT. Translating it yields CASSRGFGTNEKLFF. V is TRBV4-3 and J is TRBJ1-4; the D is unclear. CDR1 and CDR2 (germline): LGHNA, YSLEER. This CDR3 contains 15 residues. V was trimmed by 4 bases and J by 2 bases, leaving 11 bases between them.

The genes are TRBV20-1 and TRBJ1-2; 8 nucleotides align to TRBD1. V gave up 6 bases and J gave up 7 bases; unmatched junction bases: 10. Germline V gene sequence: CDR1 DFQATT, CDR2 SNEGSKA (reference sequence). CDR3 length: 13 residues. CDR3: CSAPPGQGFGYTF. CDR3 DNA sequence: TGCAGTGCCCCCCCCGGACAGGGCTTTGGCTACACCTTC.

This clonotype was seen repeatedly, ten times or more. The chain links TRBV7-8 to TRBJ2-3; the match to TRBD2 covers 9 bases. Germline V gene lookup returns CDR1 SGHVS and CDR2 FQNEAQ. This CDR3 contains 16 residues. V was clipped by 5 bases and J by 2 bases; unmatched bases: 8. The DNA of the CDR3 is TGTGCCAGCAGCCGTCGCGGGGGGGTCTACACAGATACGCAGTATTTT. The encoded protein is CASSRRGGVYTDTQYF.

V is TRBV4-2 and J is TRBJ2-3; TRBD1 agrees at 7 bases. The CDR3 is 17 amino acids. Germline V lookup: CDR1 LGHNA, CDR2 YNFKEQ. Germline trimming cut 5 bases from V and 0 bases from J; bases unmatched to any gene: 11. The CDR3 sequence is CASSSGRTGASTDTQYF. DNA for the CDR3: TGTGCCAGCAGCTCCGGGCGTACAGGGGCTAGCACAGATACGCAGTATTTT.

Only a few counts were recorded for this clonotype. A read error may be the cause here, since a much bigger clone is one base away. This chain connects TRBV7-2 to TRBJ2-6; perhaps TRBD1 as D (6 bases). Looked up from germline, CDR1 is SGHTA and CDR2 is FQGNSA. CDR3 length equals 15 residues. The CDR3: CASSRRGSGANVRTF. CDR3 DNA: TGTGCCAGCAGTCGCAGGGGTTCTGGGGCCAACGTCCGGACTTTC.

Worth noting for this clonotype: Since the CDR3 does not end with the conserved phenylalanine or tryptophan, this likely comes from a read error. The V call is TRBV12-5, the J call TRBJ1-1; 9 bases map to TRBD1. This CDR3 spans 17 amino acids. Germline CDR1 is LGHNT and CDR2 is FRNRAP. The trim removed 1 base at V and 1 base at J, leaving 7 bases unmatched. CDR3 coding DNA: TGTGCTAGTGGTTTGGCAATGACAGGGGGAGAGAACACTGAAGCTTTCAGT. This encodes CASGLAMTGGENTEAFS.

A few counts support this clonotype. The chain joins TRBV28 to TRBJ2-1; 10 bases line up with TRBD2. CDR1 and CDR2 from the germline V gene are MDHEN and SYDVKM. V was pared by 6 bases and J by 4 bases, with 9 bases of the junction left unmatched. CDR3 size: 16 residues. The CDR3 DNA is TGTGCCAGCAGACTAGCGGGGAGCGTTTCTTACAATGAGCAGTTCTTC. It translates to CASRLAGSVSYNEQFF.

Note on this clonotype: A read error may be the cause here, since a much bigger clone is one base away. This rearrangement joins TRBV3-1 to TRBJ2-3; 10 nucleotides line up with TRBD1. Germline-derived CDR1 and CDR2 are LGHDT and YNNKEL (reference sequence). The CDR3 totals 15 residues. The V and J ends lost 8 bases and 2 bases, in that order; junction bases with no gene match: 7. In DNA, the CDR3 is TGTGCCAGCGGGCGACAGGGGGCCCCCACAGATACGCAGTATTTT. Translating gives CASGRQGAPTDTQYF.

CDR3 in DNA: TGTGCCAGCGGACCGGACGGATTTAATGAAAAACTGTTTTTT. Translating gives CASGPDGFNEKLFF. The rearrangement uses TRBV27 and TRBJ1-4; D unclear. Germline CDR1 is MNHEY and CDR2 is SMNVEV (reference sequence). This CDR3 contains 14 residues. V was clipped by 8 bases and J by 4 bases, with 14 bases between them.

About this clonotype itself: The junction shows a germline mismatch at one end, possibly a read error. The chain combines TRBV4-1 with TRBJ1-4; D is undetermined. CDR1 is MGHRA, CDR2 YSYEKL, per germline. The CDR3 runs 13 residues. CDR3 bases: TGCGCCAGCAGCCGATACATGGGAGAAAAACGGTTTTTT. It translates to CASSRYMGEKRFF.

The rearrangement uses TRBV6-5 and TRBJ2-1; 11 positions match TRBD2. The J call may be incorrect, as the DNA end agrees better with TRBJ2-7. CDR3 length equals 19 residues. Germline V gives CDR1 MNHEY, CDR2 SVGAGI. The CDR3 nucleotides read TGTGCCAGCAGTTACTCCCTAGCGGGGGGCCCTGACTCCTACAATGAGCAGTACTTC. Translation: CASSYSLAGGPDSYNEQYF.